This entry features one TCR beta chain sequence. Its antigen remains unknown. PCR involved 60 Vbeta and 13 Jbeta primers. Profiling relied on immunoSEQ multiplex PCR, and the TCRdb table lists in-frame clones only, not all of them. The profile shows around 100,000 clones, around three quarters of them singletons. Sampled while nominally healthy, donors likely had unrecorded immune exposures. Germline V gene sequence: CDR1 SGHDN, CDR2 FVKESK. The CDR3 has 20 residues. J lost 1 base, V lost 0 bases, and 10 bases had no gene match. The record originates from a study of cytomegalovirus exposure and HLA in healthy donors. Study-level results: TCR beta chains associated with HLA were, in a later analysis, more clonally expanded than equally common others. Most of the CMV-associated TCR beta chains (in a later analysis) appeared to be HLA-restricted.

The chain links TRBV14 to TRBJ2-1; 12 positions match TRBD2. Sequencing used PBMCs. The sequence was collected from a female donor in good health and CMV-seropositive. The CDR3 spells CASSQDPSGRAPVSYNEQFF. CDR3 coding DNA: TGTGCCAGCAGCCAAGATCCTAGCGGGAGGGCCCCGGTGTCCTACAATGAGCAGTTCTTC.